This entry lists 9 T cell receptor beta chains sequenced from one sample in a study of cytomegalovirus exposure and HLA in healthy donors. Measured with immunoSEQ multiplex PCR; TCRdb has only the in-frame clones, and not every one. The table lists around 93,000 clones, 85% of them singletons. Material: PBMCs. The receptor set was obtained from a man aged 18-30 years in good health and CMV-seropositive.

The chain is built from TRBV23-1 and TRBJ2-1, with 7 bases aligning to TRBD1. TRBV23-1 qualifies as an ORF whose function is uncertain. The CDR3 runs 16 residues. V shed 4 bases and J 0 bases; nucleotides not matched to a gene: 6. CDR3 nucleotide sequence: TGCGCCAGCAGTCGACAGGGCCTTAGCTCCTACAATGAGCAGTTCTTC. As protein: CASSRQGLSSYNEQFF.

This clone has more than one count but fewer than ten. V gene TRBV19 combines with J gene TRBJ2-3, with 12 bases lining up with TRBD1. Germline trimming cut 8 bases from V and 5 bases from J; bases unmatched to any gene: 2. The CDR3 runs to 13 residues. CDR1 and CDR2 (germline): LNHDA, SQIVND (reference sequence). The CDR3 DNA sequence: TGTGCCAGTTGGGACAGGGGGCGAGATACGCAGTATTTT. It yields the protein CASWDRGRDTQYF. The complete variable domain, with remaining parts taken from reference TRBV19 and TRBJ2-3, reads DGGITQSPKYLFRKEGQNVTLSCEQNLNHDAMYWYRQDPGQGLRLIYYSQIVNDFQKGDIAEGYSVSREKKESFPLTVTSAQKNPTAFYLCASWDRGRDTQYFGPGTRLTVL.

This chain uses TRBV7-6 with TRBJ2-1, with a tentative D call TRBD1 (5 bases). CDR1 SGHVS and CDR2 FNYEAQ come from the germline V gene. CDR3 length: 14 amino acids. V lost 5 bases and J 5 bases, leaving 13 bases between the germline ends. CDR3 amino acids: CASSPTRTNNEQFF. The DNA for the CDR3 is TGTGCCAGCAGCCCAACGAGGACAAACAATGAGCAGTTCTTC.

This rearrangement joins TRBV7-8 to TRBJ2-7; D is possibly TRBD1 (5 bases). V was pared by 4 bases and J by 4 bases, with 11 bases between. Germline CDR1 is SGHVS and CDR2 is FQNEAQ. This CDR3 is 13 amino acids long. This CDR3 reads CASSWGLQYEQYF. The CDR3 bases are TGTGCCAGCAGCTGGGGCCTTCAATACGAGCAGTACTTC.

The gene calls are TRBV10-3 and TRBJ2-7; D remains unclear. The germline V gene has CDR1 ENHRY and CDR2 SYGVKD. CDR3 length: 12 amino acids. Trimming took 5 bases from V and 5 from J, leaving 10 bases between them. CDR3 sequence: CAISPSSDEQYF. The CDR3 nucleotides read TGTGCCATCAGTCCTTCGAGCGACGAGCAGTACTTC.

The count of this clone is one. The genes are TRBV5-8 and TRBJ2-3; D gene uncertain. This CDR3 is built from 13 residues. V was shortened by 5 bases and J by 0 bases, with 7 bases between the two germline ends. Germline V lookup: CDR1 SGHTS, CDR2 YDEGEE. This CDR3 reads CASSYTSTDTQYF. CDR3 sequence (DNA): TGTGCCAGCAGTTATACTAGCACAGATACGCAGTATTTT.

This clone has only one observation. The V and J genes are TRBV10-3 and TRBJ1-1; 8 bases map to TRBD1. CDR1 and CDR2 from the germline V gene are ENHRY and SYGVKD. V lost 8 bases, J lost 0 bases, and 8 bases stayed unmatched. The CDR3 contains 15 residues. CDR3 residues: CAIADGTGMNTEAFF. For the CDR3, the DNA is TGTGCCATCGCAGACGGGACAGGAATGAACACTGAAGCTTTCTTT.

Here the CDR3 DNA reads TGCGCCAGCAGTTCGTGGCAGGGGGTCGGCTACACCTTC. Amino acid sequence: CASSSWQGVGYTF. This chain joins TRBV10-2 and TRBJ1-2, with 7 bases aligning to TRBD1. The CDR3 sequence is 13 residues long. V shed 5 bases and J 8 bases; nucleotides not matched to a gene: 8. In germline, CDR1 is WSHSY, CDR2 SAAADI.

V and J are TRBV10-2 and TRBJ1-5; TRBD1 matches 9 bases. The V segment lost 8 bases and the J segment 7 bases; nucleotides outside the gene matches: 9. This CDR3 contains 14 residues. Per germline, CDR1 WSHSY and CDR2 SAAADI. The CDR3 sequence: CASGTGGARQPQHF. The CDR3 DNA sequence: TGCGCCAGCGGAACAGGGGGCGCGAGGCAGCCCCAGCATTTT.